Listed below are T cell receptor beta chains from one sample, sequenced in a study of shared clonotypes between healthy human individuals. Libraries were prepared by immunoSEQ multiplex PCR; TCRdb keeps only in-frame clonotypes and omits some of them. This table has under 2,000,000 clones, about 95% appearing once. The material sequenced was naive CD8+ T cells sorted from blood. The source of these receptors is a young man in good health. Each CDR3 is given with its conserved first and last residue. A D gene is named only where the DNA matches it firmly.

d_call j_call v_call cdr3_length cdr3_aa
TRBD1 TRBJ2-2 TRBV6-1 15 CASSDRDSPPGELFF
NA TRBJ1-2 TRBV2 13 CASKETAPDGYTF
NA TRBJ2-5 TRBV30 13 CAWTPGQGGTQYF
NA TRBJ2-3 TRBV6-5 12 CASSYSIDTQYF
NA TRBJ1-5 TRBV9 16 CASSVGVLAGNQPQHF
NA TRBJ1-2 TRBV25-1 13 CASSEGRSYGYTF
NA TRBJ2-3 TRBV4-1 15 CASSQTRDGTDTQYF
TRBD1 TRBJ1-5 TRBV2 15 CVSSEEQGSIQPQHF
TRBD1 TRBJ2-2 TRBV29-1 14 CSAEAGGNTGELFF
TRBD1 TRBJ1-3 TRBV7-2 19 CASSQGSGGQGPTGNTIYF
NA TRBJ1-1 TRBV28 13 CASSFTGSTEAFF
NA TRBJ2-7 TRBV7-7 14 CASSPLTVPYEQYF
NA TRBJ1-1 TRBV5-8 15 CASSLAGVGNTEAFF
TRBD1 TRBJ2-2 TRBV9 16 CASSTHGTGNTGELFF
NA TRBJ2-5 TRBV19 14 CASSIRYLFETQYF
TRBD1 TRBJ2-7 TRBV10-1 13 CASSEGTGYEQYF
TRBD2 TRBJ2-2 TRBV5-5 15 CASSFSGGDTGELFF
NA TRBJ1-3 TRBV29-1 15 CSATEGFLSGNTIYF
NA TRBJ2-3 TRBV11-2 16 CASSLGPGTGTDTQYF
NA TRBJ2-1 TRBV28 13 CASSLPHGNEQFF
TRBD1 TRBJ2-5 TRBV27 14 CASSETGGEGTQYF
NA TRBJ2-7 TRBV9 13 CASSVTTGYEQYF
NA TRBJ2-2 TRBV27 16 CASSEIKQRGTGELFF
TRBD2 TRBJ2-2 TRBV7-3 19 CASSYHTQRGDLNTGELFF
NA TRBJ2-5 TRBV5-6 14 CASSLVETAETQYF
NA TRBJ2-2 TRBV30 12 CAWKTEAGELFF
TRBD2 TRBJ2-7 TRBV4-1 16 CASSQDMSSGAYEQYF
TRBD1 TRBJ2-7 TRBV19 16 CASSTPSGTGSYEQYF
NA TRBJ1-1 TRBV4-1 16 CASSQVANTETAEAFF
NA TRBJ1-5 TRBV6-1 15 CASRSRRDSNQPQHF
TRBD2 TRBJ2-7 TRBV29-1 15 CSVYTGGPMGYEQYF
NA TRBJ1-2 TRBV5-4 16 CASSLAGQNFRYGYTF
TRBD1 TRBJ2-1 TRBV18 12 CASSGQGNEQFF
NA TRBJ2-3 TRBV7-9 16 CASSPGLAPGTDTQYF
NA TRBJ2-7 TRBV6-1 15 CASSESTVPSYEQYF
NA TRBJ2-2 TRBV2 12 CASSELFGELFF
TRBD1 TRBJ1-1 TRBV12-5 15 CASVGTGQGGTEAFF
NA TRBJ2-7 TRBV6-1 13 CASTPDSSYEQYF
TRBD1 TRBJ1-5 TRBV5-1 15 CASSLAGQGNQPQHF
TRBD2 TRBJ2-1 TRBV13 16 CASSHRTSGAYNEQFF